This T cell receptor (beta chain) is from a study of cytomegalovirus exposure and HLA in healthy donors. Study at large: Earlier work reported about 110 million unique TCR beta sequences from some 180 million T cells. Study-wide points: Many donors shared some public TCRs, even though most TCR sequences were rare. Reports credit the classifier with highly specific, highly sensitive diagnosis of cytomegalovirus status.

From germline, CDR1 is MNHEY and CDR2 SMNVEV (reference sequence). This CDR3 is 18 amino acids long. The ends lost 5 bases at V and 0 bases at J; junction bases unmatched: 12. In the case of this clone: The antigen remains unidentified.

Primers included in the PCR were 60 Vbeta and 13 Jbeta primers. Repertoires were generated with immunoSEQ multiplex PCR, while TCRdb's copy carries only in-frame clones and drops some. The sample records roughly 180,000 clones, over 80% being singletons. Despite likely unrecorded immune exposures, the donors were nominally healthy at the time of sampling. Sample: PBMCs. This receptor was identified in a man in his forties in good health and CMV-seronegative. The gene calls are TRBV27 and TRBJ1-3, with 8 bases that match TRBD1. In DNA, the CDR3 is TGTGCCAGCAGTAAGACCCCGACAGGGGCGAGCTCTGGAAACACCATATATTTT. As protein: CASSKTPTGASSGNTIYF.